The rows below give T cell receptor beta chains drawn from one sample of a study of T cell responses to AZD1222 COVID-19 vaccine. The table came from immunoSEQ multiplex PCR; TCRdb's copy has only in-frame clones and leaves some out. The table includes some 200,000 clones, approximately 91% detected once. The sample was peripheral blood, taken on day 0 of AZD1222 vaccination. These receptors came from an adult in good health. Each CDR3 is given with its conserved first and last residue. A D gene is named only where the DNA matches it firmly. Only some rows state a clone size, as once, few, many or a class for expanded clones.

TRBD2	TRBJ2-2	TRBV9	.	CASSASGRAVTGELFF	TGTGCCAGCAGCGCTAGCGGGAGGGCCGTCACCGGGGAGCTGTTTTTT
TRBD1	TRBJ1-2	TRBV28	.	CASSLKKGQVFFYGYTF	TGTGCCAGCAGTTTAAAAAAAGGACAGGTATTCTTCTATGGCTACACCTTC
.	TRBJ2-7	TRBV14	.	CASSPRIRGDEQYF	TGTGCCAGCAGCCCGAGAATTCGTGGGGACGAGCAGTACTTC
.	TRBJ1-3	TRBV4-2	.	CASSQEGGYSGNTIYF	TGTGCCAGCAGCCAAGAAGGCGGATACTCTGGAAACACCATATATTTT
.	TRBJ2-3	TRBV14	.	CASSRAGGGGDTQYF	TGTGCCAGCAGCCGCGCCGGGGGCGGGGGAGATACGCAGTATTTT
TRBD1	TRBJ1-6	TRBV5-6	.	CASSEAGGLNSPLHF	TGTGCCAGCAGCGAGGCAGGGGGCTTGAATTCACCCCTCCACTTT
.	TRBJ2-7	TRBV7-2	.	CASRAEVGTYEQYF	TGTGCCAGCAGGGCGGAGGTGGGAACCTACGAGCAGTACTTC
.	TRBJ2-2	TRBV5-1	.	CASSLMGGTSTGELFF	TGCGCCAGCAGCTTAATGGGCGGGACGTCTACCGGGGAGCTGTTTTTT
TRBD2	TRBJ2-1	TRBV7-6	.	CASSPRTSGFDEQFF	TGTGCCAGCAGCCCCCGGACTAGCGGGTTCGATGAGCAGTTCTTC
TRBD1	TRBJ2-2	TRBV4-2	.	CASSQAGQGRHTGELFF	TGTGCCAGCAGCCAAGCGGGACAGGGGAGACACACCGGGGAGCTGTTTTTT
TRBD1	TRBJ1-6	TRBV7-2	.	CASSLLSMTGPDTPLHF	TGTGCCAGCAGCTTATTATCCATGACAGGGCCGGATACACCCCTCCACTTT
.	TRBJ2-1	TRBV27	.	CASSSDLYNEQFF	TGTGCCAGCAGTTCGGATCTTTACAATGAGCAGTTCTTC
TRBD1	TRBJ2-7	TRBV27	.	CASSHGQGYEQYF	TGTGCCAGCAGTCACGGACAGGGCTACGAGCAGTACTTC
.	TRBJ2-3	TRBV7-2	.	CASSLVTTDTQYF	TGTGCCAGCAGCTTAGTAACCACAGATACGCAGTATTTT
.	TRBJ1-2	TRBV4-2	.	CASSQAREHCTF	TGTGCCAGCAGCCAAGCCCGGGAGCACTGCACCTTC
TRBD2	TRBJ2-3	TRBV3-1/TRBV3-2	.	CASSRLGLESDTQYF	TGTGCCAGCAGCCGACTTGGACTAGAGTCAGATACGCAGTATTTT
.	TRBJ2-2	TRBV9	once	CASSVFGANTGELFF	TGTGCCAGCAGCGTATTCGGGGCCAACACCGGGGAGCTGTTTTTT
.	TRBJ2-1	TRBV7-3	.	CASSLTSGGDQSSYNEQFF	TGTGCCAGCAGCTTAACGTCAGGCGGGGACCAGAGCTCCTACAATGAGCAGTTCTTC
.	TRBJ2-4	TRBV5-1	.	CASSLIGQIAKNIQYF	TGCGCCAGCAGCTTGATCGGACAGATAGCCAAAAACATTCAGTACTTC
.	TRBJ2-7	TRBV4-1	.	CASSQDVLTAPYEQYF	TGCGCCAGCAGCCAAGATGTACTGACAGCCCCTTACGAGCAGTACTTC
.	TRBJ2-7	TRBV12-3/TRBV12-4	.	CASSLGSEQYF	TGTGCCAGCAGTTTAGGTAGCGAGCAGTACTTC
.	TRBJ1-1	TRBV5-4	.	CASSLGGRNTEAFF	TGTGCCAGCAGCTTGGGGGGGCGGAACACTGAAGCTTTCTTT
.	TRBJ2-7	TRBV19	.	CASSPGYEQYF	TGTGCCAGTAGTCCCGGGTACGAGCAGTACTTC
.	TRBJ2-4	TRBV5-1	.	CASSSRPAKNIQYF	TGCGCCAGCAGCTCTCGCCCAGCCAAAAACATTCAGTACTTC
TRBD1	TRBJ1-2	TRBV19	.	CASSIGRGDPNYGYTF	TGTGCCAGTAGTATCGGCAGGGGGGATCCTAACTATGGCTACACCTTC
TRBD1	TRBJ1-2	TRBV2	.	CASSVLRDSPHGYTF	TGTGCCAGCAGCGTACTCCGGGACAGTCCTCATGGCTACACCTTC
.	TRBJ2-3	TRBV5-1	.	CASSLGGALADTQYF	TGCGCCAGCAGCTTGGGGGGGGCGCTGGCAGATACGCAGTATTTT
.	TRBJ2-7	TRBV7-9	.	CASSLGRIIPFDEQYF	TGTGCCAGCAGCTTAGGCAGGATCATCCCCTTCGACGAGCAGTACTTC
TRBD1	TRBJ2-1	TRBV9	.	CASSAWDRGHEQFF	TGTGCCAGCAGCGCCTGGGACAGAGGGCATGAGCAGTTCTTC
.	TRBJ2-7	TRBV7-9	.	CASSSLQGIYEQYF	TGTGCCAGCAGCTCCCTCCAGGGGATCTACGAGCAGTACTTC
TRBD2	TRBJ2-2	TRBV11-3	.	CASSPNGGGGTGELFF	TGTGCCAGCAGCCCGAATGGGGGGGGAGGCACCGGGGAGCTGTTTTTT
TRBD2	TRBJ2-1	TRBV15	.	CATSPAGGDNEQFF	TGTGCCACCAGCCCCGCGGGGGGCGACAATGAGCAGTTCTTC
.	TRBJ2-1	TRBV19	.	CASSGRIYNEQFF	TGTGCCAGTAGCGGCAGAATCTACAATGAGCAGTTCTTC
TRBD1	TRBJ2-5	TRBV27	.	CASSLQGAGEETQYF	TGTGCCAGCAGCCTCCAGGGGGCCGGGGAAGAGACCCAGTACTTC
.	TRBJ2-7	TRBV12-3/TRBV12-4	.	CASSPRGLYEQYF	TGTGCCAGCAGTCCCAGGGGTTTGTACGAGCAGTACTTC
.	TRBJ1-5	TRBV11-3	.	CASRELDTDQPQHF	TGTGCCAGCAGAGAATTAGACACCGATCAGCCCCAGCATTTT
TRBD1	TRBJ1-2	TRBV11-2	.	CASSLNGQGGYGYTF	TGTGCCAGCAGCTTGAACGGACAGGGCGGCTATGGCTACACCTTC
.	TRBJ2-3	TRBV19	.	CASSIDGVRTDTQYF	TGTGCCAGTAGTATAGATGGCGTACGCACAGATACGCAGTATTTT
.	TRBJ2-7	TRBV7-2	.	CASSHTSGTGVGEQYF	TGTGCCAGCAGCCACACTAGCGGCACAGGGGTGGGCGAGCAGTACTTC
TRBD2	TRBJ2-1	TRBV7-3	.	CASSQGLAALNEQFF	TGTGCCAGCAGCCAAGGACTAGCGGCTCTCAATGAGCAGTTCTTC
TRBD2	TRBJ2-1	TRBV3-1/TRBV3-2	.	CASTPPRGTSGNNEQFF	TGTGCCAGCACCCCCCCCCGCGGGACTAGTGGAAACAATGAGCAGTTCTTC
TRBD2	TRBJ2-2	TRBV11-3	.	CASSLRRGGVTGELFF	TGTGCCAGCAGCTTAAGGCGGGGGGGCGTCACCGGGGAGCTGTTTTTT
.	TRBJ1-5	TRBV2	.	CGSSIDINQPQHF	TGTGGCAGCAGTATAGACATCAATCAGCCCCAGCATTTT
.	TRBJ2-5	TRBV7-9	.	CASSPRDLASETQYF	TGTGCCAGCAGCCCCCGGGACCTGGCGTCGGAGACCCAGTACTTC
.	TRBJ2-5	TRBV29-1	.	CSVEGGSRLQETQYF	TGCAGCGTTGAAGGGGGCTCAAGACTACAGGAGACCCAGTACTTC
.	TRBJ2-5	TRBV3-1/TRBV3-2	.	CASSRDGGRETQYF	TGTGCCAGCAGCCGGGACGGGGGACGGGAGACCCAGTACTTC
.	TRBJ1-4	TRBV27	.	CASSYGGPSPEKLFF	TGTGCCAGCAGTTATGGGGGTCCGTCGCCTGAAAAACTGTTTTTT
.	TRBJ1-2	TRBV25-1	.	CASSHVNYGYTF	TGTGCCAGCAGCCACGTGAACTATGGCTACACCTTC